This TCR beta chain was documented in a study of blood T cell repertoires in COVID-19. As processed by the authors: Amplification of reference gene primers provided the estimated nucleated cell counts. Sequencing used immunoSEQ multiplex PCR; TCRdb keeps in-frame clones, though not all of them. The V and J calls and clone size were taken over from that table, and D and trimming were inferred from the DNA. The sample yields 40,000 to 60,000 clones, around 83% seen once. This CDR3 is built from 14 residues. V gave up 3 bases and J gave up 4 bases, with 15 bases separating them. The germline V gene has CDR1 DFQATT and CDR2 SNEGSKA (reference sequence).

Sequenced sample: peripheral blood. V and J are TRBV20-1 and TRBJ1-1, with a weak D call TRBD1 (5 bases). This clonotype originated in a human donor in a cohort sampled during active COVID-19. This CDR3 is CSASSYGGGTEAFF. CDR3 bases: TGCAGTGCTAGTTCATATGGGGGGGGCACTGAAGCTTTCTTT.